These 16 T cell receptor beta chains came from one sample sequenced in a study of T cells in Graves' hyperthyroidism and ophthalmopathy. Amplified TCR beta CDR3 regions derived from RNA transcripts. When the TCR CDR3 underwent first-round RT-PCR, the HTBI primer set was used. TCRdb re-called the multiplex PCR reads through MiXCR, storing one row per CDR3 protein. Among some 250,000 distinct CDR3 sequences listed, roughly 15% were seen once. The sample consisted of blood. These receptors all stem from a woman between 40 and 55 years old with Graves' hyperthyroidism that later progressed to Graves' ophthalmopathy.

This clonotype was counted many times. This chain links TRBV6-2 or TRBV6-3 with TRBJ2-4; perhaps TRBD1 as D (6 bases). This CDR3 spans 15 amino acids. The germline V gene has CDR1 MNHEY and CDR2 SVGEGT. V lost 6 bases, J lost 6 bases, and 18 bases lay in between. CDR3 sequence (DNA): TGTGCCAGCAGCTACCACAGGGATGGAGGAAACATTCAGTACTTC. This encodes CASSYHRDGGNIQYF.

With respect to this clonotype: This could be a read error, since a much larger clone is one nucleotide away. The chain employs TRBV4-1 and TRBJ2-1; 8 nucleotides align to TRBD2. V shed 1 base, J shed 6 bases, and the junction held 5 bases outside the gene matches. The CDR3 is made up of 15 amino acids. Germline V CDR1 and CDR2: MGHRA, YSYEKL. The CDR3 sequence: CASSQVTGRANEQFF. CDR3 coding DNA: TGCGCCAGCAGCCAAGTGACCGGGAGGGCCAATGAGCAGTTCTTC.

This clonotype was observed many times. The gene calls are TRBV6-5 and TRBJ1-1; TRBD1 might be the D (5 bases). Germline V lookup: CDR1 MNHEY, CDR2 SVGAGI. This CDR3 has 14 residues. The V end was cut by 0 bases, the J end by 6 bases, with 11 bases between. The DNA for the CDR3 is TGTGCCAGCAGTTACTCTGAGGGGCGTGCTGAAGCTTTCTTT. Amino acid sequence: CASSYSEGRAEAFF.

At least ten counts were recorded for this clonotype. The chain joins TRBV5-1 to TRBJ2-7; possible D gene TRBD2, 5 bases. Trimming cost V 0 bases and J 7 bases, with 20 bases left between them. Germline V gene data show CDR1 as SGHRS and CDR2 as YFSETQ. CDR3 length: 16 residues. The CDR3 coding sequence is TGCGCCAGCAGCTTGGTAGGTCGAAGGGAGAGTCAGGAGCAGTACTTC. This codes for CASSLVGRRESQEQYF. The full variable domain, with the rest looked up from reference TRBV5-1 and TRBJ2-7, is KAGVTQTPRYLIKTRGQQVTLSCSPISGHRSVSWYQQTPGQGLQFLFEYFSETQRNKGNFPGRFSGRQFSNSRSEMNVSTLELGDSALYLCASSLVGRRESQEQYFGPGTRLTVT.

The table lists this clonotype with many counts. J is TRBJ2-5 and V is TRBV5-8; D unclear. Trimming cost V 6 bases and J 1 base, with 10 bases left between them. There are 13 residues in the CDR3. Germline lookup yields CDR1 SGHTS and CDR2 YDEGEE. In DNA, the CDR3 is TGTGCCAGCATGGTGGTAATCCAAGAGACCCAGTACTTC. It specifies CASMVVIQETQYF.

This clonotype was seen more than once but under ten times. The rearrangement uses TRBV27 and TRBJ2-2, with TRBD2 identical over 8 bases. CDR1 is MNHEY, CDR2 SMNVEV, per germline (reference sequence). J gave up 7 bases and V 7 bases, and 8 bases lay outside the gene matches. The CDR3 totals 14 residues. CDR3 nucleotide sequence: TGTGCCAGCAAAACGGGAGGGCCTGTCGGGGAGCTGTTTTTT. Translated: CASKTGGPVGELFF.

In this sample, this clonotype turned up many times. CDR3 in amino acids: CAISELSVGTEAFF. In DNA form, the CDR3 reads TGTGCCATCAGTGAACTTTCGGTGGGCACTGAAGCTTTCTTT. V is TRBV10-3 and J is TRBJ1-1; D is unclear. Deletions cut 3 bases from V and 4 bases from J, with 12 bases between. The CDR3 spans 14 residues. Per the germline V gene, CDR1 is ENHRY and CDR2 is SYGVKD.

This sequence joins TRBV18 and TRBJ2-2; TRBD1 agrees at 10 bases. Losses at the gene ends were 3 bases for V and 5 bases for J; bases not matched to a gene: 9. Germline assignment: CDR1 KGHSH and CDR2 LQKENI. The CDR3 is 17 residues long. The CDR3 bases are TGTGCCAGCTCACCGGGAATCGGACAGGGGGAAACCGGGGAGCTGTTTTTT. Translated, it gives CASSPGIGQGETGELFF.

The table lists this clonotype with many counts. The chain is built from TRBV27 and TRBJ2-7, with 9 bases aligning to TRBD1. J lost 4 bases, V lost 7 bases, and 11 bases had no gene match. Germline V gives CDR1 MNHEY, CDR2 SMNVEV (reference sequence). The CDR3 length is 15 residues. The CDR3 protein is CASKYAGTGTYEQYF. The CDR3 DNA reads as TGTGCCAGCAAATACGCCGGGACAGGGACGTACGAGCAGTACTTC.

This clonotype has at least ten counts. CDR3 residues: CASSRLVTSTDTQYF. The CDR3 region has the DNA TGTGCCAGCAGCCGACTAGTAACTAGCACAGATACGCAGTATTTT. The rearrangement links TRBV7-9 to TRBJ2-3, with a possible D match to TRBD2 (6 bases). V lost 5 bases, J lost 0 bases, and 12 bases lay in between. The V gene's germline CDR1 is SEHNR and CDR2 FQNEAQ (reference sequence). There are 15 residues in the CDR3.

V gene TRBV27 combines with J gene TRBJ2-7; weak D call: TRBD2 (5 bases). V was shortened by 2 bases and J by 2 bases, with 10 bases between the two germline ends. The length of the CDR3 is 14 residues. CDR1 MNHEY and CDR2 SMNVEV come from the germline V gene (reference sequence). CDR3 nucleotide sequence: TGTGCCAGCAGTTTAATTTACGGGACCTACGAGCAGTACTTC. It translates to CASSLIYGTYEQYF.

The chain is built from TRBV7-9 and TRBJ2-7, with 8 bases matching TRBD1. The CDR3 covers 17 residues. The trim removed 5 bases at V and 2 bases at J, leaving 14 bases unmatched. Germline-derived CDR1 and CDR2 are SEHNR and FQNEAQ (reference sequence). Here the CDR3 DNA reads TGTGCCAGCAGCCCAAGCTGGACAGGGCAAACTCCCTACGAGCAGTACTTC. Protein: CASSPSWTGQTPYEQYF.

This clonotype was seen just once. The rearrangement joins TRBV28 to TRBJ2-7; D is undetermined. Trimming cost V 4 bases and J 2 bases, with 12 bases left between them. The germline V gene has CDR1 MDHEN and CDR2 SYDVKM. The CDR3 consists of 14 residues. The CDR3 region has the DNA TGTGCCAGCAGTTCGTCAAAACTAACCTACGAGCAGTACTTC. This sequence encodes CASSSSKLTYEQYF.

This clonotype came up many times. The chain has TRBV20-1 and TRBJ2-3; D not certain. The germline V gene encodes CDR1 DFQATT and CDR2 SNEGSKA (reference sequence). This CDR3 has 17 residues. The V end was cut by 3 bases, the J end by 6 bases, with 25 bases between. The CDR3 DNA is TGCAGTGCTAGGTCGATCAAGAGAGGTCACGCTGGGGATACGCAGTATTTT. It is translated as CSARSIKRGHAGDTQYF.

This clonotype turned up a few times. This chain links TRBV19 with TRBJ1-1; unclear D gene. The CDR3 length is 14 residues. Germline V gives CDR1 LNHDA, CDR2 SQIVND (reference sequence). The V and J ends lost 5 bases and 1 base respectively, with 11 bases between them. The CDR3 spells CASSPERRNTEAFF. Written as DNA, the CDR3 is TGTGCCAGTAGTCCAGAAAGGAGGAACACTGAAGCTTTCTTT.

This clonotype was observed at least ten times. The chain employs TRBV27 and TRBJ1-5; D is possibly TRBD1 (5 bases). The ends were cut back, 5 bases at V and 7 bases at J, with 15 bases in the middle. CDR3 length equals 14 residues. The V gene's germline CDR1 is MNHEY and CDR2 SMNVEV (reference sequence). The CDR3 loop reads CASSLRVGHQPQHF. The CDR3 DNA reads TGTGCCAGCAGTCTCCGGGTGGGGCACCAGCCCCAGCATTTT.